The T cell receptor beta chain under discussion was sequenced for a study of response to subunit inactivated influenza vaccine. The ends were cut back, 0 bases at V and 3 bases at J, with 5 bases in the middle. The CDR3 totals 13 residues. Looked up from germline, CDR1 is LNHNV and CDR2 is YYDKDF (reference sequence). TCRdb itself ran the RT-PCR reads through MiXCR, one entry per CDR3 protein. The data show about 520,000 distinct CDR3 sequences, approximately 6.9% seen once. The sample consisted of PBMCs from blood, taken roughly 24 months after vaccination. The sequence derives from a man in his fifties or sixties who received an inactivated influenza vaccine. This sequence joins TRBV15 and TRBJ1-2; D uncertain. The CDR3 spells CATSRDLDYGYTF. CDR3 sequence (DNA): TGTGCCACCAGCAGAGATCTGGACTATGGCTACACCTTC.